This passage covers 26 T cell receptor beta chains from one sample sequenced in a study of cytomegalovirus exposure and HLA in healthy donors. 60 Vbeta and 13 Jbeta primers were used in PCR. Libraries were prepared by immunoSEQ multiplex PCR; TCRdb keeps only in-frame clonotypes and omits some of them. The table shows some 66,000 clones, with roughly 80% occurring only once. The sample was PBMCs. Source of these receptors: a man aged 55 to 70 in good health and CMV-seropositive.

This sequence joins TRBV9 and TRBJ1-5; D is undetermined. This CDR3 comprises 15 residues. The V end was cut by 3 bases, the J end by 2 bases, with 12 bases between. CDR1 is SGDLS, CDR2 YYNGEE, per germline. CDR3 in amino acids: CASSGGSQGNQPQHF. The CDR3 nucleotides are TGTGCCAGCAGCGGAGGGTCGCAGGGCAATCAGCCCCAGCATTTT. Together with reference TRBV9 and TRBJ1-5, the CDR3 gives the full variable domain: DSGVTQTPKHLITATGQRVTLRCSPRSGDLSVYWYQQSLDQGLQFLIQYYNGEERAKGNILERFSAQQFPDLHSELNLSSLELGDSALYFCASSGGSQGNQPQHFGDGTRLSIL.

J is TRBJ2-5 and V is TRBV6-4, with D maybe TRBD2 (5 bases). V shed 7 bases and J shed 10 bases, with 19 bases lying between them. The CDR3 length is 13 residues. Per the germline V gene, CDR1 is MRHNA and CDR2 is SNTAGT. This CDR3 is CASKGDYGRSQYF. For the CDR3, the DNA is TGTGCCAGCAAGGGCGACTACGGCCGGAGCCAGTACTTC.

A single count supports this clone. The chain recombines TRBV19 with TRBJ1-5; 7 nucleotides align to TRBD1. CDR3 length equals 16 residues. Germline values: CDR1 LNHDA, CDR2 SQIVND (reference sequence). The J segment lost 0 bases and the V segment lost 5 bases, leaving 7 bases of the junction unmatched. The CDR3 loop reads CASSWGRGTSNQPQHF. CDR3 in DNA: TGTGCCAGTAGTTGGGGCAGGGGGACTAGCAATCAGCCCCAGCATTTT.

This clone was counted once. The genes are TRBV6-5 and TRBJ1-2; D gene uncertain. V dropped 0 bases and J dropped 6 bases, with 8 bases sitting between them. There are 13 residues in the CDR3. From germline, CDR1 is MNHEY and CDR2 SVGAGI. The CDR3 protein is CASSYSKRDGYTF. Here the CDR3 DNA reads TGTGCCAGCAGTTACTCGAAGAGGGATGGCTACACCTTC.

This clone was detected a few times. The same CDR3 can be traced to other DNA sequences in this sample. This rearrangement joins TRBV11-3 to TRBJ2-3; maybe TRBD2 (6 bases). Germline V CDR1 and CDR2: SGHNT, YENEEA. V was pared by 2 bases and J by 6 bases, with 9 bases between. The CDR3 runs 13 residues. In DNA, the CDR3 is TGTGCCAGCAGCTTACGCGGGACTGATACGCAGTATTTT. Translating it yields CASSLRGTDTQYF.

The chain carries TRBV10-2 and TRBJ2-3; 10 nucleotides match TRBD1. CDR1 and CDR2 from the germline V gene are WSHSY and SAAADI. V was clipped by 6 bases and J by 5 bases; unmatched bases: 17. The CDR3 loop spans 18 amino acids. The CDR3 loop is CASRPPGQGNTGEDTQYF. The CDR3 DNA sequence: TGCGCCAGCAGGCCCCCGGGACAGGGGAACACGGGAGAAGATACGCAGTATTTT.

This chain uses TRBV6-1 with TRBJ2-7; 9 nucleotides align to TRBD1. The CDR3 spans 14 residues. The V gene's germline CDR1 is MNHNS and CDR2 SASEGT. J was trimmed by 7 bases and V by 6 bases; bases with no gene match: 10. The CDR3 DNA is TGTGCCAGCAGGGGACAGGGAAGTTTTACGGAGCAGTACTTC. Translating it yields CASRGQGSFTEQYF.

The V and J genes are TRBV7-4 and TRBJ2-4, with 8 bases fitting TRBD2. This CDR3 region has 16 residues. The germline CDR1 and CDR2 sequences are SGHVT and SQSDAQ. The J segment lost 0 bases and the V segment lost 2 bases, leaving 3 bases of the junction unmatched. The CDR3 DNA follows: TGTGCCAGCAGCTTAACTAGCGGATTAGCCAAAAACATTCAGTACTTC. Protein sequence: CASSLTSGLAKNIQYF.

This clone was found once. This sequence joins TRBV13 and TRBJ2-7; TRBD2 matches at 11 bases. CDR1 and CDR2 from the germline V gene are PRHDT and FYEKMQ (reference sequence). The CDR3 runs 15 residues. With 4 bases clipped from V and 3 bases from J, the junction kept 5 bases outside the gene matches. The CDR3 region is CASSSGTSGNYEQYF. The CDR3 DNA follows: TGTGCCAGCAGCTCCGGGACTAGCGGCAACTACGAGCAGTACTTC.

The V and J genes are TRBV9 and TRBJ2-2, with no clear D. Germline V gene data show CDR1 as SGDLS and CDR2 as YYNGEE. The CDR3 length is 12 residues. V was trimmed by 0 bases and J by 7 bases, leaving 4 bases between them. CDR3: CASSVVGGELFF. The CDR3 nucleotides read TGTGCCAGCAGCGTAGTCGGCGGGGAGCTGTTTTTT.

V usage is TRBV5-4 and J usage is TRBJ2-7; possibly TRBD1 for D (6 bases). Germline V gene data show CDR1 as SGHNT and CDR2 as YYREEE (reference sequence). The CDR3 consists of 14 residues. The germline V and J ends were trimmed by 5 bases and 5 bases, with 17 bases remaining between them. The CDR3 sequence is CASSLGTRTHEQYF. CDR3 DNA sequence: TGTGCCAGCAGTTTAGGGACACGAACCCACGAGCAGTACTTC.

The CDR3 reads CASSFGSFQGVYEQYF. CDR3 nucleotide sequence: TGTGCCAGCAGTTTCGGCAGTTTCCAAGGAGTCTACGAGCAGTACTTC. The V and J genes are TRBV28 and TRBJ2-7; no reliable D call. In germline, CDR1 is MDHEN, CDR2 SYDVKM. The CDR3 sequence is 16 residues long. V was clipped by 3 bases and J by 3 bases, with 18 bases between them.

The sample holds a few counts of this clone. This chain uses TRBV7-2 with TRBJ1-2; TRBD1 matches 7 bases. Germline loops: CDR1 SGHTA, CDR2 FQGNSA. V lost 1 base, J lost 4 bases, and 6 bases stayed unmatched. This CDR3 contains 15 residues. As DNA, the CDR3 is TGTGCCAGCAGCTTAGACCCGAGGGGGCTCTATGGCTACACCTTC. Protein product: CASSLDPRGLYGYTF.

The CDR3 DNA is TGTGCCAGCAGCTTAGAGGGGACTAGCGGAGGCTTGAAGGGCAATGAGCAGTTCTTC. It translates to CASSLEGTSGGLKGNEQFF. The chain carries TRBV11-3 and TRBJ2-1; 11 bases line up with TRBD2. V gave up 0 bases and J gave up 6 bases; unmatched junction bases: 13. CDR1 and CDR2 from the germline V gene are SGHNT and YENEEA. CDR3 length: 19 residues.

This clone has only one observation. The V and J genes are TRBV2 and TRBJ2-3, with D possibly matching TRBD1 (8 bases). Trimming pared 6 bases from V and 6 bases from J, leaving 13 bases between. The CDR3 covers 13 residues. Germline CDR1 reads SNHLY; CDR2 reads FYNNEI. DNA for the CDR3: TGTGCCAGCAGCCTACAGGGGGGGGATACGCAGTATTTT. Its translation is CASSLQGGDTQYF. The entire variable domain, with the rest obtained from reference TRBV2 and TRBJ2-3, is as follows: EPEVTQTPSHQVTQMGQEVILRCVPISNHLYFYWYRQILGQKVEFLVSFYNNEISEKSEIFDDQFSVERPDGSNFTLKIRSTKLEDSAMYFCASSLQGGDTQYFGPGTRLTVL.

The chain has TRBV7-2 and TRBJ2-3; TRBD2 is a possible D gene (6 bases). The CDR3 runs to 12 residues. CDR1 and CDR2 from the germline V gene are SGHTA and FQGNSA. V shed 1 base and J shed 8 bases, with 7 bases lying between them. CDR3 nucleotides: TGTGCCAGCAGCTTAGTGGGAGGTACGCAGTATTTT. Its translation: CASSLVGGTQYF. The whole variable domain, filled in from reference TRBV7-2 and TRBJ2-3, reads GAGVSQSPSNKVTEKGKDVELRCDPISGHTALYWYRQSLGQGLEFLIYFQGNSAPDKSGLPSDRFSAERTGGSVSTLTIQRTQQEDSAVYLCASSLVGGTQYFGPGTRLTVL.

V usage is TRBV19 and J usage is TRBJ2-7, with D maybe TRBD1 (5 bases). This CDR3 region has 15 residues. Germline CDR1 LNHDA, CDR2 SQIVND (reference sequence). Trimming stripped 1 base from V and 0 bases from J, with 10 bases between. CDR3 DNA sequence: TGTGCCAGTAGTATAGTGGGGCAAAACTCCTACGAGCAGTACTTC. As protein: CASSIVGQNSYEQYF.

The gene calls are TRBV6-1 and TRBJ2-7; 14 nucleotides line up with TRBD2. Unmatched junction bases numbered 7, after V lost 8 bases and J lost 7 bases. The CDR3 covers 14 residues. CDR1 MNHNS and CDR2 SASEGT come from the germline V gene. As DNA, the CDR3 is TGTGCCAGCCGGTCCGGGACTAGCGGGGGAGAGCAGTACTTC. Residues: CASRSGTSGGEQYF.

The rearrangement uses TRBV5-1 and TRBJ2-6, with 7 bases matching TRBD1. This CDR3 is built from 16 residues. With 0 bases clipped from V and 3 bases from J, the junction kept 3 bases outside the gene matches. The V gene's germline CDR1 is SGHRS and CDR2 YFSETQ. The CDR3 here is CASSLDRGGGANVLTF. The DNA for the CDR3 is TGCGCCAGCAGCTTGGACAGGGGTGGTGGGGCCAACGTCCTGACTTTC.

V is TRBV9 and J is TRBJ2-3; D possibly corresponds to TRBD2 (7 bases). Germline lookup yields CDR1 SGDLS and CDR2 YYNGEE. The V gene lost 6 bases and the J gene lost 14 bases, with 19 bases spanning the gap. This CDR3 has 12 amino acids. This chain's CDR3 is CASTPEGGALYF. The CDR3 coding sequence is TGTGCCAGCACCCCAGAGGGGGGGGCATTGTATTTT.

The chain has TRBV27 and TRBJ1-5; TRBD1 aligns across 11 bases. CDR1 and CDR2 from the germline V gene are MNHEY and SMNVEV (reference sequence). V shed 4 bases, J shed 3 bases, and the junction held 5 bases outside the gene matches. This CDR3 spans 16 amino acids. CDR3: CASSSGQGAYNQPQHF. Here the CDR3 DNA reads TGTGCCAGCAGTTCCGGACAGGGGGCTTACAATCAGCCCCAGCATTTT.

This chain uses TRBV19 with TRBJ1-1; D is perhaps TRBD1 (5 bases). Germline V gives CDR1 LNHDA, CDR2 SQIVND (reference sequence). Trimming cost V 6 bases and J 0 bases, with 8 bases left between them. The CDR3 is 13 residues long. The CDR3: CASREGLNTEAFF. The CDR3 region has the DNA TGTGCCAGTAGGGAGGGGTTGAACACTGAAGCTTTCTTT.

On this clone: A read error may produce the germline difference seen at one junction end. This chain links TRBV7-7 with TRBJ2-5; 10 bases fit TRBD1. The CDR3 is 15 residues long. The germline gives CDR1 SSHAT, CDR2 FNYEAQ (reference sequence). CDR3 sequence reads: CASSAGDRGGETQYF. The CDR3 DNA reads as TGTGCTAGCAGCGCCGGGGACAGGGGAGGGGAGACCCAGTACTTC.

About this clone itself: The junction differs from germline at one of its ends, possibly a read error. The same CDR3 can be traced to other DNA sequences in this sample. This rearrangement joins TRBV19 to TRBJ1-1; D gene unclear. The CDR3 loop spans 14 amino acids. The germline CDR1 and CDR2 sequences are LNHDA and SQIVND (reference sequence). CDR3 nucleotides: TGCGCCACCTCTATCGCCGGAGGGTACGCTGAAGCTTTCTTT. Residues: CATSIAGGYAEAFF.

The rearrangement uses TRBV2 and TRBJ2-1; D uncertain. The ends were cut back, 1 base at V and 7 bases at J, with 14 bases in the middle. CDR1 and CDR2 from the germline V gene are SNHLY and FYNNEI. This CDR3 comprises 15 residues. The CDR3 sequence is CASSEVRTVVNEQFF. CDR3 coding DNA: TGTGCCAGCAGTGAAGTTAGAACAGTAGTAAATGAGCAGTTCTTC.

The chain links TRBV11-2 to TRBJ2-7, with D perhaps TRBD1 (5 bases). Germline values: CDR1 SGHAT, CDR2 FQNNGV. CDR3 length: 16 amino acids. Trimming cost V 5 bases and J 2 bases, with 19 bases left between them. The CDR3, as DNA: TGTGCCAGCAGCCAGAATAGGGGCCCCCTGGCCTACGAGCAGTACTTC. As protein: CASSQNRGPLAYEQYF.